This is a list of T cell receptor beta chains from one sample in a study of blood T cell repertoires in COVID-19. Assay used: immunoSEQ multiplex PCR; TCRdb lists only in-frame clones, some missing. The data show some 260,000 clones, more than 75% seen once. Material: peripheral blood. The receptors originated from a woman aged 40 to 55 who had recovered from COVID-19. The CDR3 runs from the conserved cysteine through the conserved F or W. The D gene is left open where the match is weak. Size values are once, few and many counts, or a class for expanded clones, and some rows have none.

d_call | j_call | clone_size | v_call | cdr3_aa | cdr3_nt
TRBD1 | TRBJ1-4 | . | TRBV4-1 | CASSQESGTGFEKLFF | TGCGCCAGCAGCCAAGAGTCGGGGACAGGGTTCGAAAAACTGTTTTTT
. | TRBJ2-1 | . | TRBV7-2 | CASSLGGRPEQFF | TGTGCCAGCAGCTTAGGGGGGCGTCCGGAGCAGTTCTTC
. | TRBJ2-1 | . | TRBV19 | CASSIPNNEQFF | TGTGCCAGTAGTATCCCCAACAATGAGCAGTTCTTC
TRBD1 | TRBJ1-2 | few | TRBV5-8 | CASSLAGDSLPVATF | TGTGCCAGCAGCTTGGCCGGGGACAGCCTTCCGGTGGCCACCTTC
TRBD1 | TRBJ2-1 | . | TRBV7-8 | CASHPPGQGSYNEQFF | TGTGCCAGCCACCCTCCGGGACAGGGCTCCTACAATGAGCAGTTCTTC
TRBD2 | TRBJ2-5 | . | TRBV14 | CASSQGSSGIWETQYF | TGTGCCAGCAGCCAGGGGTCTAGCGGGATATGGGAGACCCAGTACTTC
TRBD2 | TRBJ2-3 | once | TRBV27 | CASSVLAGGRTDTQYF | TGTGCCAGCAGTGTCCTAGCGGGAGGCCGCACAGATACGCAGTATTTT
TRBD2 | TRBJ2-2 | . | TRBV7-9 | CASSPSSGENTGELFF | TGTGCCAGCAGCCCAAGTAGCGGGGAAAACACCGGGGAGCTGTTTTTT
. | TRBJ1-2 | . | TRBV6-6 | CASTLGRGGNYGYTF | TGTGCCAGCACCCTAGGCCGGGGGGGAAACTATGGCTACACCTTC
TRBD2 | TRBJ2-7 | . | TRBV7-2 | CASRSGTSPQYF | TGTGCCAGCAGGTCCGGGACTAGCCCGCAGTACTTC
TRBD2 | TRBJ2-3 | . | TRBV18 | CASSPAGLAGADTQYF | TGTGCCAGCTCACCAGCGGGACTAGCGGGAGCAGATACGCAGTATTTT
. | TRBJ2-1 | . | TRBV3-1/TRBV3-2 | CASSLLPAQGNEQFF | TGTGCCAGCAGCCTCCTCCCAGCACAGGGAAATGAGCAGTTCTTC
TRBD2 | TRBJ2-1 | . | TRBV30 | CATGLAGVGEQFF | TGTGCCACCGGACTAGCGGGCGTTGGTGAGCAGTTCTTC
TRBD1 | TRBJ1-1 | . | TRBV7-2 | CASRPTGWGTEAFF | TGTGCCAGCCGCCCGACAGGGTGGGGCACTGAAGCTTTCTTT
TRBD2 | TRBJ2-1 | . | TRBV7-2 | CASSFPGLADYNEQFF | TGTGCCAGCAGCTTCCCGGGACTAGCGGACTACAATGAGCAGTTCTTC
. | TRBJ2-7 | . | TRBV7-9 | CASSFLRTYEQYF | TGTGCCAGCAGCTTCCTGAGAACCTACGAGCAGTACTTC
. | TRBJ2-3 | once | TRBV3-1/TRBV3-2 | CASSPLPTDTQYF | TGTGCCAGCAGCCCTCTCCCCACAGATACGCAGTATTTT
. | TRBJ1-1 | . | TRBV6-1 | CASSEEGRKEAFF | TGTGCCAGCAGTGAAGAAGGGAGGAAGGAAGCTTTCTTT
TRBD2 | TRBJ2-7 | once | TRBV27 | CASSSALAGNYEQYF | TGTGCCAGCAGTTCGGCACTAGCGGGAAATTACGAGCAGTACTTC
TRBD2 | TRBJ2-6 | . | TRBV5-1 | CASSPGLATSSGANVLTF | TGCGCCAGCAGCCCGGGACTAGCGACGAGCTCTGGGGCCAACGTCCTGACTTTC
. | TRBJ1-2 | . | TRBV30 | CAWSVYPGGNYGYTF | TGTGCCTGGAGTGTATATCCGGGAGGTAACTATGGCTACACCTTC
TRBD1 | TRBJ1-2 | once | TRBV24-1 | CATSDPHRGTDYGYTF | TGTGCCACCAGTGATCCGCACAGGGGGACTGACTATGGCTACACCTTC
TRBD2 | TRBJ2-3 | . | TRBV6-1 | CASSEGLAETDTQYF | TGTGCCAGCAGTGAAGGGCTAGCGGAGACAGATACGCAGTATTTT
. | TRBJ2-2 | few | TRBV7-6 | CASSPPGETGELFF | TGTGCCAGCAGCCCCCCCGGGGAGACCGGGGAGCTGTTTTTT
. | TRBJ1-1 | . | TRBV4-3 | CASSQDMAGGTEAFF | TGCGCCAGCAGCCAAGATATGGCGGGGGGGACTGAAGCTTTCTTT
TRBD2 | TRBJ2-3 | . | TRBV24-1 | CATSGPTSGNTDTQYF | TGTGCCACCAGTGGGCCGACTAGCGGGAACACAGATACGCAGTATTTT
TRBD1 | TRBJ1-2 | . | TRBV30 | CACAHRGHYGYTF | TGTGCCTGCGCGCACAGGGGTCACTATGGCTACACCTTC
. | TRBJ1-1 | . | TRBV2 | CASRGGRLNTEAFF | TGTGCCAGCAGGGGGGGACGGTTGAACACTGAAGCTTTCTTT
TRBD2 | TRBJ2-3 | . | TRBV19 | CASSPRTSGGGSQYF | TGTGCCAGTAGTCCCCGGACTAGCGGAGGTGGTTCGCAGTATTTT
. | TRBJ1-1 | . | TRBV28 | CATNPPGWNTEAFF | TGTGCCACCAATCCCCCGGGTTGGAACACTGAAGCTTTCTTT
. | TRBJ2-7 | . | TRBV19 | CASSTPWGGRGLEQYF | TGTGCCAGTAGTACACCCTGGGGGGGCCGGGGGCTCGAGCAGTACTTC
TRBD1 | TRBJ1-6 | . | TRBV5-1 | CASSFGDRGNSPLHF | TGCGCCAGCAGCTTCGGGGACAGGGGGAACTCACCCCTCCACTTT
TRBD1 | TRBJ2-3 | . | TRBV18 | CASSGRQGADTQYF | TGTGCCAGCTCGGGTCGGCAGGGGGCAGATACGCAGTATTTT
TRBD2 | TRBJ2-1 | few | TRBV11-2 | CASSPGLAAQFF | TGTGCCAGCAGCCCGGGACTAGCGGCCCAGTTCTTC
. | TRBJ1-5 | . | TRBV10-2 | CASSESWGVRQPQHF | TGCGCCAGCAGTGAGTCATGGGGGGTCCGCCAGCCCCAGCATTTT
. | TRBJ2-7 | . | TRBV27 | CASKPPGSATYEQYF | TGTGCCAGCAAACCCCCGGGTAGCGCAACCTACGAGCAGTACTTC
TRBD1 | TRBJ2-5 | . | TRBV30 | CAWSRQGARGETQYF | TGTGCCTGGAGCCGACAGGGGGCGCGGGGGGAGACCCAGTACTTC
TRBD1 | TRBJ2-7 | . | TRBV6-2/TRBV6-3 | CASSWGRGPYEQYF | TGTGCCAGCAGTTGGGGCAGGGGGCCCTACGAGCAGTACTTC
. | TRBJ1-5 | . | TRBV2 | CASLGTDRNQPQHF | TGTGCCAGCTTAGGGACGGACAGAAATCAGCCCCAGCATTTT
. | TRBJ2-1 | . | TRBV11-3 | CASSSPSAYEQFF | TGTGCCAGCAGCTCCCCTTCTGCGTATGAGCAGTTCTTC
TRBD1 | TRBJ2-1 | . | TRBV3-1/TRBV3-2 | CASSQDQGGTGQFF | TGTGCCAGCAGCCAAGATCAGGGCGGGACAGGGCAGTTCTTC
TRBD2 | TRBJ2-7 | . | TRBV28 | CASTPGGVGTEQYF | TGTGCCAGCACCCCGGGGGGGGTCGGGACCGAGCAGTACTTC